Presented here are 24 T cell receptor beta chains from one specimen sequenced in a study of CD8 T cells in ankylosing spondylitis. General study points: A motif of under 10 highly homologous TCR beta variants was seen as apparently characteristic of ankylosing spondylitis blood.

TCRdb re-called the 5' RACE reads through MiXCR, storing one row per CDR3 protein. The sample holds around 540,000 distinct CDR3 sequences, more than 9.5% seen once. These receptors have no identified antigens. The specimen was blood, either unsorted or a sorted T cell fraction (not recorded which). The receptors stem from a male donor with ankylosing spondylitis.

This clonotype has only a few counts. The V gene is TRBV4-2, the J gene TRBJ2-1; a possible D gene is TRBD2 (6 bases). Germline loops: CDR1 LGHNA, CDR2 YNFKEQ. The CDR3 is made up of 15 amino acids. V dropped 0 bases and J dropped 5 bases, with 11 bases sitting between them. The CDR3, as DNA: TGTGCCAGCAGCCAAGAGGGGGGACGCCACAATGAGCAGTTCTTC. This encodes CASSQEGGRHNEQFF.

V usage is TRBV9 and J usage is TRBJ2-5; 8 positions match TRBD1. The CDR3 contains 17 residues. Germline lookup yields CDR1 SGDLS and CDR2 YYNGEE. V shed 0 bases, J shed 1 base, and the junction held 8 bases outside the gene matches. The CDR3 loop is CASSVGTGTGPQETQYF. CDR3 sequence (DNA): TGTGCCAGCAGCGTAGGCACCGGGACAGGACCCCAAGAGACCCAGTACTTC.

The chain joins TRBV7-9 to TRBJ2-3; possible D gene TRBD2, 6 bases. CDR1 SEHNR and CDR2 FQNEAQ come from the germline V gene (reference sequence). Trimming stripped 3 bases from V and 5 bases from J, with 12 bases between. The CDR3 sequence is 14 residues long. CDR3 bases: TGTGCCAGCAGCTTGGACTATTACCAAGATACGCAGTATTTT. It encodes CASSLDYYQDTQYF.

In its sample, this clonotype was seen a few times. The chain carries TRBV6-1 and TRBJ1-2, with D possibly matching TRBD1 (5 bases). CDR3 length: 15 amino acids. V shed 0 bases and J shed 4 bases, with 12 bases lying between them. Looked up from germline, CDR1 is MNHNS and CDR2 is SASEGT. CDR3 nucleotides: TGTGCCAGCAGTGAAGCGCGAGACAGTTTCTATGGCTACACCTTC. Protein product: CASSEARDSFYGYTF.

This clonotype was seen ten or more times. The rearrangement links TRBV20-1 to TRBJ2-7; D unresolved. Germline V CDR1 and CDR2: DFQATT, SNEGSKA (reference sequence). This CDR3 is 12 amino acids long. Deletions cut 1 base from V and 4 bases from J, with 8 bases between. The CDR3 region is CSARASSYEQYV. As DNA, the CDR3 is TGCAGTGCTAGAGCGAGTAGTTACGAGCAGTACGTC.

This clonotype appeared a few times. The chain is built from TRBV18 and TRBJ2-5; D might be TRBD1 or TRBD2, each matching 6 bases. Germline CDR1 KGHSH, CDR2 LQKENI. The CDR3 is 14 residues long. The V end was cut by 6 bases, the J end by 5 bases, with 16 bases between. The DNA for the CDR3 is TGTGCCAGCTCCCTGGGGGGCGCGACGGAGACCCAGTACTTC. Translation gives CASSLGGATETQYF.

This clonotype was observed a few times. The chain links TRBV2 to TRBJ1-6; TRBD1 is a possible D gene (6 bases). Germline CDR1 and CDR2: SNHLY and FYNNEI. V dropped 6 bases and J dropped 7 bases, with 10 bases sitting between them. The CDR3 loop spans 13 amino acids. The CDR3 sequence is CASRQGGNSPLHF. The DNA for the CDR3 is TGTGCCAGCAGACAGGGAGGGAATTCACCCCTCCACTTT.

Only one count was recorded for this clonotype. This chain connects TRBV4-1 to TRBJ2-5; TRBD2 aligns across 16 bases. Germline V gene sequence: CDR1 MGHRA, CDR2 YSYEKL. This CDR3 spans 16 amino acids. J was trimmed by 5 bases and V by 5 bases; bases with no gene match: 5. Here the CDR3 reads CASSGGTSGRGETQYF. The CDR3 nucleotides are TGCGCCAGCAGCGGAGGGACTAGCGGGAGGGGTGAGACCCAGTACTTC.

The chain carries TRBV27 and TRBJ1-2; possibly TRBD1 for D (6 bases). There are 14 residues in the CDR3. Trimming removed 6 bases from V and 6 bases from J, with 17 bases in between. Germline V lookup: CDR1 MNHEY, CDR2 SMNVEV (reference sequence). DNA for the CDR3: TGTGCCAGCAGGCCGACAGGCTCCCCCCATGGCTACACCTTC. Translating gives CASRPTGSPHGYTF.

This chain joins TRBV7-9 and TRBJ2-1, with 8 bases that match TRBD2. Trimming at V came to 4 bases and at J to 9 bases, leaving 8 bases not matched to a gene. In germline, CDR1 is SEHNR, CDR2 FQNEAQ (reference sequence). The CDR3 spans 14 residues. The CDR3 reads CASSSAGVEGEQFF. The DNA for the CDR3 is TGTGCCAGCAGCTCAGCGGGAGTTGAGGGTGAGCAGTTCTTC.

This chain joins TRBV9 and TRBJ2-3, with TRBD2 matching 9 bases. Germline CDR1 and CDR2: SGDLS and YYNGEE. J gave up 8 bases and V 0 bases, and 7 bases lay outside the gene matches. This CDR3 has 15 residues. The CDR3 DNA is TGTGCCAGCAGCGTAGCTAGCGGGGCATTTGGTACGCAGTATTTT. Translating it yields CASSVASGAFGTQYF.

The chain employs TRBV20-1 and TRBJ2-2, with 13 bases matching TRBD2. Germline V gives CDR1 DFQATT, CDR2 SNEGSKA (reference sequence). CDR3 length equals 19 residues. The CDR3 spells CCGLGPGLAGRATTGELFF. CDR3 sequence (DNA): TGCTGTGGCCTAGGGCCGGGACTAGCGGGGAGGGCGACCACCGGGGAGCTGTTTTTT.

This clonotype has a count of ten or more. The chain has TRBV10-3 and TRBJ1-1, with 12 bases fitting TRBD1. The CDR3 has 15 residues. Germline V CDR1 and CDR2: ENHRY, SYGVKD. The J segment lost 5 bases and the V segment lost 10 bases, leaving 11 bases of the junction unmatched. Here the CDR3 DNA reads TGTGCCACAGGGGGGACAGGGGGCGGTGGAACTGAAGCTTTCTTT. It yields the protein CATGGTGGGGTEAFF.

Ten or more counts support this clonotype. This rearrangement joins TRBV4-2 to TRBJ1-3; 8 bases are shared with TRBD1. The ends lost 3 bases at V and 2 bases at J; junction bases unmatched: 0. Germline CDR1 LGHNA, CDR2 YNFKEQ. The CDR3 totals 14 residues. CDR3 sequence: CASSQDRAGNTIYF. DNA for the CDR3: TGTGCCAGCAGCCAGGACAGGGCTGGAAACACCATATATTTT.

This clonotype appeared a few times. V and J are TRBV12-3 or TRBV12-4 and TRBJ2-1; D unresolved. Trimming left V 2 bases short and J 6 bases short, with 8 bases between. The CDR3 length is 13 residues. CDR3 bases: TGTGCCAGCAGTTTATTGTCTGGCAATGAGCAGTTCTTC. This encodes CASSLLSGNEQFF.

This clonotype was observed many times. The chain links TRBV14 to TRBJ2-5; the match to TRBD2 covers 11 bases. This CDR3 region has 18 residues. Per germline, CDR1 SGHDN and CDR2 FVKESK. V gave up 0 bases and J gave up 4 bases; unmatched junction bases: 10. CDR3 loop: CASSQDFGLAGGGETQYF. The CDR3 region has the DNA TGTGCCAGCAGCCAAGATTTTGGCCTAGCGGGAGGAGGAGAGACCCAGTACTTC.

This chain joins TRBV7-9 and TRBJ1-6; D may be TRBD1 (6 bases). Per the germline V gene, CDR1 is SEHNR and CDR2 is FQNEAQ (reference sequence). Trimming left V 5 bases short and J 5 bases short, with 16 bases between. The length of the CDR3 is 16 residues. Written as DNA, the CDR3 is TGTGCCAGCAGCCCACGAGCGACAGGAGATAATTCACCCCTCCACTTT. It translates to CASSPRATGDNSPLHF.

The V gene is TRBV4-2, the J gene TRBJ1-3; unclear D gene. V shed 1 base and J shed 0 bases, with 7 bases lying between them. From germline, CDR1 is LGHNA and CDR2 YNFKEQ. The CDR3 covers 15 residues. CDR3 in DNA: TGTGCCAGCAGCCAAGGTTGGGTCTCTGGAAACACCATATATTTT. This codes for CASSQGWVSGNTIYF.

This clonotype is a singleton in its sample. V is TRBV20-1 and J is TRBJ1-5, with D hard to call. The germline CDR1 and CDR2 sequences are DFQATT and SNEGSKA (reference sequence). The CDR3 is 15 amino acids. Between the trimmed V and J ends, which lost 2 bases and 0 bases, there was a span of 11 bases. CDR3 residues: CSARLPRDSNQPQHF. CDR3 coding DNA: TGCAGTGCTAGACTGCCAAGGGATAGCAATCAGCCCCAGCATTTT.

The table lists this clonotype with many counts. The chain employs TRBV15 and TRBJ2-3; D unclear. V lost 2 bases, J lost 2 bases, and 17 bases lay in between. Looked up from germline, CDR1 is LNHNV and CDR2 is YYDKDF (reference sequence). This CDR3 is built from 17 residues. The DNA for the CDR3 is TGTGCCACCAGCAGAATTAAGCCCCCGGCCTCCACAGATACGCAGTATTTT. Encoded protein: CATSRIKPPASTDTQYF.

The sample holds a few counts of this clonotype. The CDR3 coding sequence is TGTGCCAGCTCACCACCGGTGGTGGGTGAAGCTTTCTTT. It specifies CASSPPVVGEAFF. The chain combines TRBV18 with TRBJ1-1; no definite D call. The CDR3 is made up of 13 amino acids. Germline V gives CDR1 KGHSH, CDR2 LQKENI. Trimming left V 0 bases short and J 7 bases short, with 9 bases between.

Details on this clonotype: Germline and junction disagree at one end, which may indicate a read error. The CDR3: CSASDAVLGNMQYF. DNA of the CDR3: TGCAGTGCTAGTGATGCGGTTCTCGGGAACATGCAGTACTTC. The chain is built from TRBV20-1 and TRBJ2-4; D might be TRBD2 (5 bases). The V gene's germline CDR1 is DFQATT and CDR2 SNEGSKA (reference sequence). The CDR3 has 14 amino acids.

This clonotype showed up just a few times. V gene TRBV20-1 combines with J gene TRBJ1-5; D uncertain. Per the germline V gene, CDR1 is DFQATT and CDR2 is SNEGSKA (reference sequence). The CDR3 spans 13 residues. With 2 bases removed from V and 3 bases from J, the gap between germline ends came to 8 bases. The CDR3 region has the DNA TGCAGTGCTAGATGGGTCCACAATCAGCCCCAGCATTTT. Residues: CSARWVHNQPQHF.

This clonotype was counted many times. The chain has TRBV27 and TRBJ2-7; TRBD1 agrees at 9 bases. This CDR3 spans 15 amino acids. Germline lookup yields CDR1 MNHEY and CDR2 SMNVEV (reference sequence). J gave up 4 bases and V 6 bases, and 10 bases lay outside the gene matches. The CDR3 nucleotides are TGTGCCAGCAGCAGAACAGGGGGCGCTGGGTACGAGCAGTACTTC. It translates to CASSRTGGAGYEQYF.